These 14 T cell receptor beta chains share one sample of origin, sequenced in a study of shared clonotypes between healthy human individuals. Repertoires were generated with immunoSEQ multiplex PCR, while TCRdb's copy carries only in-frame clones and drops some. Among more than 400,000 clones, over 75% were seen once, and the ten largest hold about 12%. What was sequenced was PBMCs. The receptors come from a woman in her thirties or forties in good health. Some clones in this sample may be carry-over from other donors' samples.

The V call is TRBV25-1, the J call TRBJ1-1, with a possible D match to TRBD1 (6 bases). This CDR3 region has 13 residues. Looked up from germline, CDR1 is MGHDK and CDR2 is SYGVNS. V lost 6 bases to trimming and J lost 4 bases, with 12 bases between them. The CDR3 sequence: CASRGRGVTEAFF. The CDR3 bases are TGTGCCAGCAGAGGCAGGGGAGTCACTGAAGCTTTCTTT. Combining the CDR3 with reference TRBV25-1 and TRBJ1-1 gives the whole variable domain EADIYQTPRYLVIGTGKKITLECSQTMGHDKMYWYQQDPGMELHLIHYSYGVNSTEKGDLSSESTVSRIRTEHFPLTLESARPSHTSQYLCASRGRGVTEAFFGQGTRLTVV.

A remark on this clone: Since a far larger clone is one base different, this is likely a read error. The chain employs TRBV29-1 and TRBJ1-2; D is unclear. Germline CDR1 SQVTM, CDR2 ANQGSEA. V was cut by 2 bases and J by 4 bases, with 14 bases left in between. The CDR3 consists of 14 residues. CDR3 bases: TGCAGCGTTGAAAAGCCAGGACGAGGCTATGGCTACACCTTC. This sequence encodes CSVEKPGRGYGYTF.

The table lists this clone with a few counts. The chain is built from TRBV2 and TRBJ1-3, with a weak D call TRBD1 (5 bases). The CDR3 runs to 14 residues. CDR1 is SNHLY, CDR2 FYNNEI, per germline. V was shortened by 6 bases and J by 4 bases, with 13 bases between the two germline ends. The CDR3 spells CASSVGGAGNTIYF. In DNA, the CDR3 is TGTGCCAGCAGCGTTGGGGGTGCCGGAAACACCATATATTTT.

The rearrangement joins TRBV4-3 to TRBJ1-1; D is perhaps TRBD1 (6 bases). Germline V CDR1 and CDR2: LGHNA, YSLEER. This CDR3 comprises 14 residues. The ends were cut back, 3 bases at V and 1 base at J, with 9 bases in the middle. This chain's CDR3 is CASSQLQGNTEAFF. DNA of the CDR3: TGCGCCAGCAGCCAGTTACAGGGGAACACTGAAGCTTTCTTT.

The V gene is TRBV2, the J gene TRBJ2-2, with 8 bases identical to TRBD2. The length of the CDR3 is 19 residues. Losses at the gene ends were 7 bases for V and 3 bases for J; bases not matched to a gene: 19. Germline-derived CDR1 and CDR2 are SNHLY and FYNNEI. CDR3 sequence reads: CASILAARFDHLYTGELFF. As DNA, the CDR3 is TGTGCCAGCATACTAGCGGCCCGGTTCGACCACTTATACACCGGGGAGCTGTTTTTT.

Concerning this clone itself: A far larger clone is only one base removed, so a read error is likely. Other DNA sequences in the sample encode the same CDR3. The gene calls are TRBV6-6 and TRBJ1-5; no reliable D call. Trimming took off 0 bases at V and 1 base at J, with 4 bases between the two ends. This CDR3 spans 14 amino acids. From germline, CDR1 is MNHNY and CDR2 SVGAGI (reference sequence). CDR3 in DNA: TGTGCCAGCAGTTACTCATCAAGCAATCAGCCCCAGCATTTT. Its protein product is CASSYSSSNQPQHF.

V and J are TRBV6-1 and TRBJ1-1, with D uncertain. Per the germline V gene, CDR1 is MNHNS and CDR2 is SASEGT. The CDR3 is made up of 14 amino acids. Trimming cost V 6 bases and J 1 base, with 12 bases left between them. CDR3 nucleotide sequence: TGTGCCAGCAGCCCGAACCTTGAGAACACTGAAGCTTTCTTT. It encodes CASSPNLENTEAFF.

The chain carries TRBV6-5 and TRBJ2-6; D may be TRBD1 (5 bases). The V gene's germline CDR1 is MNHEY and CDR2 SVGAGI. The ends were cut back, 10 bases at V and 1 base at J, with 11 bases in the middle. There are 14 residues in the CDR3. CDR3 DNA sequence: TGTGCCACCGCAGGGCTTTCTGGGGCCAACGTCCTGACTTTC. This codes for CATAGLSGANVLTF.

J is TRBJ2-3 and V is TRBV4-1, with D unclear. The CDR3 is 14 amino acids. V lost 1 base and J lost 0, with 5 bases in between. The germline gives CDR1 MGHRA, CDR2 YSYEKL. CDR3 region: CASSQVTSTDTQYF. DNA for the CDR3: TGCGCCAGCAGCCAAGTAACAAGCACAGATACGCAGTATTTT.

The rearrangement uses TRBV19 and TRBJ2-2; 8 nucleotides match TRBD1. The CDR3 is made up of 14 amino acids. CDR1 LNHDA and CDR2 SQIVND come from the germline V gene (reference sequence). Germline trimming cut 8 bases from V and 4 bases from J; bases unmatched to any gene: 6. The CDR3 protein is CASSGQGRTGELFF. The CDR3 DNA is TGTGCCAGTTCCGGACAGGGCCGCACCGGGGAGCTGTTTTTT.

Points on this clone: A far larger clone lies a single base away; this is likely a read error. The DNA for the CDR3 is TGTGACAGCGGGACAGGGACCTACGAGCAGTACTTC. This translates into CDSGTGTYEQYF. V is TRBV25-1 and J is TRBJ2-7; 9 bases are shared with TRBD1. The CDR3 length is 12 residues. Per germline, CDR1 MGHDK and CDR2 SYGVNS.

This CDR3 reads CSVEDPMRDEQYF. The DNA of the CDR3 is TGCAGCGTTGAAGATCCTATGCGGGACGAGCAGTACTTC. The chain combines TRBV29-1 with TRBJ2-7; D perhaps matches TRBD2 (5 bases). Trimming stripped 0 bases from V and 5 bases from J, with 11 bases between. CDR1 is SQVTM, CDR2 ANQGSEA, per germline. CDR3 length: 13 residues.

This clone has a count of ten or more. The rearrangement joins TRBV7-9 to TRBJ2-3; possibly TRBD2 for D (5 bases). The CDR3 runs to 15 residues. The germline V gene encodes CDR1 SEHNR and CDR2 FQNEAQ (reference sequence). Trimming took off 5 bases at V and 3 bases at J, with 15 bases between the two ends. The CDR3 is CASSRGSPGTDTQYF. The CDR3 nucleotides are TGTGCCAGCAGCCGTGGGAGTCCGGGGACAGATACGCAGTATTTT.

The CDR3 DNA sequence: TGTGCCAGCAGCTTAGGTGTGGGCGGGGAGCTGTTTTTT. This codes for CASSLGVGGELFF. V usage is TRBV7-7 and J usage is TRBJ2-2, with D uncertain. The V end lost 1 base, the J end lost 7 bases, and 7 bases lay between the germline ends. The CDR3 is 13 amino acids. Germline CDR1 SSHAT, CDR2 FNYEAQ (reference sequence).